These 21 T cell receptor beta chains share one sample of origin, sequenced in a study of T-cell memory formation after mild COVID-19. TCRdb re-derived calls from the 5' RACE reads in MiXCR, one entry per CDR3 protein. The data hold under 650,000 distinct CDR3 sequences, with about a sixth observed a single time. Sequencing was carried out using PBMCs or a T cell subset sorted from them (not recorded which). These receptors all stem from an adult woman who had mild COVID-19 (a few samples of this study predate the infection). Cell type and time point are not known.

The CDR3 loop reads CAWKRRSGANVLTF. Written as DNA, the CDR3 is TGTGCCTGGAAGAGGCGCTCTGGGGCCAACGTCCTGACTTTC. The rearrangement links TRBV30 to TRBJ2-6; D not resolved. Trimming left V 4 bases short and J 0 bases short, with 7 bases between. Germline assignment: CDR1 GTSNPN and CDR2 SVGIG (reference sequence). This CDR3 contains 14 residues.

Written as DNA, the CDR3 is TGCAGTGCTCCCGGGAGGCGGGGCGAGTACTTC. Amino acids: CSAPGRRGEYF. The chain carries TRBV20-1 and TRBJ2-7; 7 bases are a match to TRBD2. Trimming at V came to 5 bases and at J to 11 bases, leaving 9 bases not matched to a gene. The germline V gene encodes CDR1 DFQATT and CDR2 SNEGSKA (reference sequence). The length of the CDR3 is 11 residues.

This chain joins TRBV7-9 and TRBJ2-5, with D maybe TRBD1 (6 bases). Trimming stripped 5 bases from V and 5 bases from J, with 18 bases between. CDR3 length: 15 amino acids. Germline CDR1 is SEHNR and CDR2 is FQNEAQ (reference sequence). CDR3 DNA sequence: TGTGCCAGCAGCGAACAGGGACAATCACGGGAGACCCAGTACTTC. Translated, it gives CASSEQGQSRETQYF.

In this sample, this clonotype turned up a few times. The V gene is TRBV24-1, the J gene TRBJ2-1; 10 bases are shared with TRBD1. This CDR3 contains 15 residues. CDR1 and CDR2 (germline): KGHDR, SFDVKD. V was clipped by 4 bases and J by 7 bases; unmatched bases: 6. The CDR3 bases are TGTGCCACCAGTGACGGGACAGGGGTTAGGAATGAGCAGTTCTTC. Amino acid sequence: CATSDGTGVRNEQFF.

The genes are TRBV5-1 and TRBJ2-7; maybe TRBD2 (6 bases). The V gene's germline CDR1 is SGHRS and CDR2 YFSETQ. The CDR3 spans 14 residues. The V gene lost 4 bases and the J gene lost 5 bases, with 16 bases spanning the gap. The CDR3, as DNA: TGCGCCAGCAGCATACAACCTAGCGTCGACGAGCAGTACTTC. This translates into CASSIQPSVDEQYF.

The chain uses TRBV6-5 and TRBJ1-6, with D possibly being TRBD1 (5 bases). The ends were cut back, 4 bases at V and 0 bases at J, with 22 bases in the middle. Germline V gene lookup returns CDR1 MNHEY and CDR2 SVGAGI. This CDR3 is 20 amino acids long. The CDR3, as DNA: TGTGCCAGCAGTTGGTCGGGACCCACTCCTTCGAGCTCCTATAATTCACCCCTCCACTTT. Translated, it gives CASSWSGPTPSSSYNSPLHF.

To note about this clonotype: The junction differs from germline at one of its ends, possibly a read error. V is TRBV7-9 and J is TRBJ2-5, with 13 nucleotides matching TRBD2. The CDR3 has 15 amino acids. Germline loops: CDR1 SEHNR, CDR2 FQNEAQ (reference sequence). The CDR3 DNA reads TGTGCCAGCAGCTGGACTAGCGGGAGACAGGAGACCAAGTACTTC. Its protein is CASSWTSGRQETKYF.

The CDR3 DNA sequence: TGTGCCAGCAGCCAGGGACGTTCGGACAGGGCCCCAGATACGCAGTATTTT. Amino acid sequence: CASSQGRSDRAPDTQYF. The chain couples TRBV4-2 to TRBJ2-3, with 8 positions matching TRBD1. The CDR3 is 17 amino acids. CDR1 is LGHNA, CDR2 YNFKEQ, per germline. The V gene end was trimmed by 3 bases and the J gene end by 4 bases; junction bases not matched to a gene: 12.

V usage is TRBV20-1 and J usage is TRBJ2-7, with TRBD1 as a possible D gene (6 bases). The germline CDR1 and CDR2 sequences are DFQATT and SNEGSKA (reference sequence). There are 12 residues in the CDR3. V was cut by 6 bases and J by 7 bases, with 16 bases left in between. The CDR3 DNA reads TGCAGTGCAAGGACAGATGCGCAAGAGCAGTACTTC. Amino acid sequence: CSARTDAQEQYF.

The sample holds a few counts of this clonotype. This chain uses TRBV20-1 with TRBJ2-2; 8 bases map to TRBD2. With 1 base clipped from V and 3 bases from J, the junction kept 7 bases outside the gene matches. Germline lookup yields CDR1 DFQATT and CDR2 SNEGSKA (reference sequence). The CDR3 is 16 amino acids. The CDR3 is CSARARRGGYTGELFF. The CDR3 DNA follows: TGCAGTGCTAGAGCAAGACGGGGGGGTTACACCGGGGAGCTGTTTTTT.

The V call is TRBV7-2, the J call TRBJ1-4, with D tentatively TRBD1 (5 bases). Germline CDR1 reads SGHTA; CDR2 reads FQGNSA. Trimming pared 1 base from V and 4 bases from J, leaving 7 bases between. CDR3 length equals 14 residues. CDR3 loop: CASSLGDGNEKLFF. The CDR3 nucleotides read TGTGCCAGCAGCTTAGGGGACGGTAATGAAAAACTGTTTTTT.

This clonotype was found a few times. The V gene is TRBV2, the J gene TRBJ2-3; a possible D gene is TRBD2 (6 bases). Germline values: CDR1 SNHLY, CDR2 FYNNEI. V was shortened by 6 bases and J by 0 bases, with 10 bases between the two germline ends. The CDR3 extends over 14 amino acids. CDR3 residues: CASRDYPSTDTQYF. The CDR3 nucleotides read TGTGCCAGCAGGGACTACCCAAGCACAGATACGCAGTATTTT.

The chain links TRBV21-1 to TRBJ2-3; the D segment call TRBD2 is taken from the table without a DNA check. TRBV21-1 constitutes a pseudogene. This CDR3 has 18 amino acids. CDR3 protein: CASSKGGLAGVSTDTQYF. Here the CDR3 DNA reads TGTGCCAGCAGCAAAGGAGGACTAGCGGGGGTTAGCACAGATACGCAGTATTTT.

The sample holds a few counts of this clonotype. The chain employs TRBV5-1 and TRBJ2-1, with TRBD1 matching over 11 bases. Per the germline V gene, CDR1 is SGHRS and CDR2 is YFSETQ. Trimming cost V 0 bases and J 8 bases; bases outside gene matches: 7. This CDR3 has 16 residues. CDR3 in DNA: TGCGCCAGCAGCTTGGAAGGGACAGGGGGTAGGGATGAGCAGTTCTTC. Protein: CASSLEGTGGRDEQFF. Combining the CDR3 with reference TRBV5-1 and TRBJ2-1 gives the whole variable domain KAGVTQTPRYLIKTRGQQVTLSCSPISGHRSVSWYQQTPGQGLQFLFEYFSETQRNKGNFPGRFSGRQFSNSRSEMNVSTLELGDSALYLCASSLEGTGGRDEQFFGPGTRLTVL.

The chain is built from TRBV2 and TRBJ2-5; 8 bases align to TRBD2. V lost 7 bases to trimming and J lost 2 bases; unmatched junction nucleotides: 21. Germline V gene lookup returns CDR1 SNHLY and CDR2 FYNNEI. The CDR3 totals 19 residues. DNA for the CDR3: TGTGCCAGCATTTTTCCCGGCTGGCGGGGGGAGGGGTTTCAAGAGACCCAGTACTTC. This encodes CASIFPGWRGEGFQETQYF.

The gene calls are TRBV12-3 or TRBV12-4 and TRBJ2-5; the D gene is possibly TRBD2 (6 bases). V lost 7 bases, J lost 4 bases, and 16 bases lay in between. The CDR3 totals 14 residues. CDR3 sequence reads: CASTWRRVGETQYF. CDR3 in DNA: TGTGCCAGCACCTGGAGGAGGGTAGGAGAGACCCAGTACTTC.

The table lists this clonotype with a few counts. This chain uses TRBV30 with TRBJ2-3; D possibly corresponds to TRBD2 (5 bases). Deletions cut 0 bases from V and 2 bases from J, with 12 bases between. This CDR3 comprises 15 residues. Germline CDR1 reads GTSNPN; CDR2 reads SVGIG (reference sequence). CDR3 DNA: TGTGCCTGGAGTGTACTAGGGTACGCCACAGATACGCAGTATTTT. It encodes CAWSVLGYATDTQYF.

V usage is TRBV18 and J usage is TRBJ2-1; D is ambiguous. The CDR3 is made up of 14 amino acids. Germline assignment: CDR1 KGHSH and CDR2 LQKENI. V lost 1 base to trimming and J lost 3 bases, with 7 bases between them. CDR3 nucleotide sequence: TGTGCCAGCTCACCACAACCAGGCTACAATGAGCAGTTCTTC. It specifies CASSPQPGYNEQFF.

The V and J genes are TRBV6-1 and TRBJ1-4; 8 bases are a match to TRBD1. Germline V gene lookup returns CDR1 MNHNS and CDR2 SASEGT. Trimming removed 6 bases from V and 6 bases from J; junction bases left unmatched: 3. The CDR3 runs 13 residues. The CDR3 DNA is TGTGCCAGCAGATGGACAGGGTATGAAAAACTGTTTTTT. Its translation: CASRWTGYEKLFF.

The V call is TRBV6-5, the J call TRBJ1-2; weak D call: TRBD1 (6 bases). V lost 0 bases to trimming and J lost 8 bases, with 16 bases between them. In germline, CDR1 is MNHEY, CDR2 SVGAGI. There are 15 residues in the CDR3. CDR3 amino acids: CASSYSGGALGGYTF. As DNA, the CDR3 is TGTGCCAGCAGTTACTCGGGGGGCGCCTTGGGCGGCTACACCTTC.

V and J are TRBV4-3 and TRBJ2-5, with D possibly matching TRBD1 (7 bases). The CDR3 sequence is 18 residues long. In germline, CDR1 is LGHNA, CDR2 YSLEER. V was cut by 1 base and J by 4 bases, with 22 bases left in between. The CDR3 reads CASSQVLANPSGGETQYF. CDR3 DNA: TGCGCCAGCAGCCAAGTGCTAGCGAATCCCTCAGGGGGAGAGACCCAGTACTTC.